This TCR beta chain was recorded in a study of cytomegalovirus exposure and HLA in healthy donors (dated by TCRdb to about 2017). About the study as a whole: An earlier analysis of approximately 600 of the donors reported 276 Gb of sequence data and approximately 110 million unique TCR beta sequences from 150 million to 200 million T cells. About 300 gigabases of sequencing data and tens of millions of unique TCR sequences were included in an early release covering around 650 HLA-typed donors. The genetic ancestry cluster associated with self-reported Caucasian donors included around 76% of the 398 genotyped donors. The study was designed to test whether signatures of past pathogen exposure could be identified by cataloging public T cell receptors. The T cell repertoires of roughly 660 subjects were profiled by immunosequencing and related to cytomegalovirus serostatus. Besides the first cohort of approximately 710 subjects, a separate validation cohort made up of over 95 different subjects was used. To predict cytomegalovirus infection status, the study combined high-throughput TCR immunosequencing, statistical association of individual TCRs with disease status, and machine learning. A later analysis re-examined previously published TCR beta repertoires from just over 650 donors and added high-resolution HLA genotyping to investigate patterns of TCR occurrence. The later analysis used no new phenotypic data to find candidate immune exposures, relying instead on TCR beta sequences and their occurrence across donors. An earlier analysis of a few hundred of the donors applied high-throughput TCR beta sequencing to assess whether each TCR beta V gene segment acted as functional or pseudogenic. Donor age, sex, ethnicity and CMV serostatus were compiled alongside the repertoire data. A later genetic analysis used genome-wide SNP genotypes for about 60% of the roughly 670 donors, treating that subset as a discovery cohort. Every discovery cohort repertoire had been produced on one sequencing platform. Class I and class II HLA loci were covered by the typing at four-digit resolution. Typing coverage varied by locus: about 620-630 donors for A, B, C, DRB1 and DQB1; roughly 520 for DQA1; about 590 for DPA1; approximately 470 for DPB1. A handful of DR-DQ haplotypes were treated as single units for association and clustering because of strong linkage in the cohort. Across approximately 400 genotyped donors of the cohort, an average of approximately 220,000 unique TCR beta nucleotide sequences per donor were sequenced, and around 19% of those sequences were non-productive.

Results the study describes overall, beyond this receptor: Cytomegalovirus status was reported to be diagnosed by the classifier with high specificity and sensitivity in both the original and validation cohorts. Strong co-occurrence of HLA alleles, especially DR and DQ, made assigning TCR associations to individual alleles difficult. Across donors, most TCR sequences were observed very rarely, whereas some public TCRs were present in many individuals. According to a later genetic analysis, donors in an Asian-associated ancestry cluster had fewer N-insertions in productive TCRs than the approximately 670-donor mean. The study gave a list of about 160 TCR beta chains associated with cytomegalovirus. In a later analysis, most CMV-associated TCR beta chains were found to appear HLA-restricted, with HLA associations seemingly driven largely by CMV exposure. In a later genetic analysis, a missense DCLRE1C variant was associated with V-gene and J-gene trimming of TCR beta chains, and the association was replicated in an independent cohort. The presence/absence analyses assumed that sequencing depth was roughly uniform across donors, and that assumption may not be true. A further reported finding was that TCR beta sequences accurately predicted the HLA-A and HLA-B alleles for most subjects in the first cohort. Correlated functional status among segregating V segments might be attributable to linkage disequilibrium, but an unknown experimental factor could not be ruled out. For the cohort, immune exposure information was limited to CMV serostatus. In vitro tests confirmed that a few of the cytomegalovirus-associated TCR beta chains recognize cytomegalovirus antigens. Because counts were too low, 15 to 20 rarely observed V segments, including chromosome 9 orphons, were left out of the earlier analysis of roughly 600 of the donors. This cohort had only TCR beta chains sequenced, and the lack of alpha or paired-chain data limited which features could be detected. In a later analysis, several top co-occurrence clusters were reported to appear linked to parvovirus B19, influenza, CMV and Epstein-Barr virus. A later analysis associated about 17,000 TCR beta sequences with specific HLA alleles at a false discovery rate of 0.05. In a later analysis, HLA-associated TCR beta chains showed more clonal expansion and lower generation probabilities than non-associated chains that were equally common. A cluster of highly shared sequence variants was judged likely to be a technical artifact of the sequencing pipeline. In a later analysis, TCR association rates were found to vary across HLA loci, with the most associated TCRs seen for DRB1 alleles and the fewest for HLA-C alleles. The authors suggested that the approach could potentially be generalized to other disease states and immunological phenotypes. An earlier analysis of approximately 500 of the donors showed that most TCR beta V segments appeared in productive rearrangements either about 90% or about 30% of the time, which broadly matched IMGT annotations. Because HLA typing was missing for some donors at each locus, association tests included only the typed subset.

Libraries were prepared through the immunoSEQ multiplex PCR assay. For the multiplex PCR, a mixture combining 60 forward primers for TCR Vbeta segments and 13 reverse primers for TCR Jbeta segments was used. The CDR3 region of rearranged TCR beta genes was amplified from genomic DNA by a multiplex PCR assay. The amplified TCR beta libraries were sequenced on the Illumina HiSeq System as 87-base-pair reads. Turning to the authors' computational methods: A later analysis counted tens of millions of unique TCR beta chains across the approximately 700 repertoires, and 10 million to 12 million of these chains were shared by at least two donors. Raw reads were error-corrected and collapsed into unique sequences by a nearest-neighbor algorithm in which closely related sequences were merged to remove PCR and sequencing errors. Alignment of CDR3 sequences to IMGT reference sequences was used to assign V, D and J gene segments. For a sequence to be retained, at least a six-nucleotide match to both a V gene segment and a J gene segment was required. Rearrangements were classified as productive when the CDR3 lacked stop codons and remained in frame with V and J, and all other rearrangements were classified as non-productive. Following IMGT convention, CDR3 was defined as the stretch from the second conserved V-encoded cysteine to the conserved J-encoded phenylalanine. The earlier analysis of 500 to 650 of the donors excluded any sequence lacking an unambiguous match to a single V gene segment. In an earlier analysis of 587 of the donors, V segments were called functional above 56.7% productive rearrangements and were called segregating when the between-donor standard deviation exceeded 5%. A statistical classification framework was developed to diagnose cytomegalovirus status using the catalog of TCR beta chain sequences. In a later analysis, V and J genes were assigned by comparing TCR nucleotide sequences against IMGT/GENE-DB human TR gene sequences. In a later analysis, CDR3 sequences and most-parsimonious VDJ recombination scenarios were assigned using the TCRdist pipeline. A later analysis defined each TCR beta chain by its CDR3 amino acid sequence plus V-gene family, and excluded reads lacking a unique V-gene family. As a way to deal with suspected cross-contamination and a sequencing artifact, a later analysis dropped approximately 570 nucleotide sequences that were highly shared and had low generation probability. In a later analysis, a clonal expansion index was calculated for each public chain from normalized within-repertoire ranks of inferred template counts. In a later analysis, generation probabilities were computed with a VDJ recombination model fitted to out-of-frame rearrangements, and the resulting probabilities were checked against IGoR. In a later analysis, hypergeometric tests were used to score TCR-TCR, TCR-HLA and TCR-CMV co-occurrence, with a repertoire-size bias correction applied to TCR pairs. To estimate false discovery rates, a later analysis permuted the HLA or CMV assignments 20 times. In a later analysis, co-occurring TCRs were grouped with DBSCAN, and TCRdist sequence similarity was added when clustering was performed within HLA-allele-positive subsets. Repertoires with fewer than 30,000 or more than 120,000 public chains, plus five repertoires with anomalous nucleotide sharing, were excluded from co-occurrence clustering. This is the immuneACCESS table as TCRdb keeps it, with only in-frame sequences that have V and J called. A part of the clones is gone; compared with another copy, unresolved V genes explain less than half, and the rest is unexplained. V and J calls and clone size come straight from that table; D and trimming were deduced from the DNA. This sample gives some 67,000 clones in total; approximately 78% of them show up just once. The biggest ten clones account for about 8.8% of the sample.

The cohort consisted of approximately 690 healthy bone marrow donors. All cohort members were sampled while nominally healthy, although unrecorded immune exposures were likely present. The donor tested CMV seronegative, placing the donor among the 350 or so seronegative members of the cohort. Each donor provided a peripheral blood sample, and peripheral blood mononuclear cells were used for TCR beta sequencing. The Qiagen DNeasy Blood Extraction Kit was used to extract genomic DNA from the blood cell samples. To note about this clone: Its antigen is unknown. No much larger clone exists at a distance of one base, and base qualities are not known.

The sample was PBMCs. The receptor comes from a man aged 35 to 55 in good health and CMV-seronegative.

CDR3 protein: CASSVILAGNTDTQYF. At the DNA level, the sequence is TGCGCCAGCAGCGTCATACTAGCGGGGAACACAGATACGCAGTATTTT. The sequence joins TRBV5-1 to TRBJ2-3, and 10 junction bases match TRBD2. CDR1 and CDR2 are drawn from the germline V gene: SGHRS, YFSETQ. V ends up 4 bases short and J 2 bases short, with an unmatched junction base count of 7. The CDR3 sequence holds 16 residues, the cysteine and phenylalanine included. Only the CDR3 DNA stays, 48 bases, in frame from base 1.